Sequencing of this T cell receptor (beta chain) was carried out in a study of blood T cell repertoires in COVID-19. Study as a whole: Acute and convalescent COVID-19 samples came from the United States, Italy and Spain. PBMCs, B-cell-depleted T cells, or T cells were the source of the cDNA or gDNA that made up the material.

CDR1 and CDR2 (germline): ENHRY, SYGVKD. The ends lost 3 bases at V and 4 bases at J; junction bases unmatched: 8. The CDR3 runs to 15 residues. In the authors' workflow: It was from reference gene primer amplification that nucleated cell counts were estimated. Repertoires were generated with immunoSEQ multiplex PCR, while TCRdb's copy carries only in-frame clones and drops some. That table gives V, J and clone size, and the DNA gave D and trimming. The table has around 250,000 clones, around 83% seen once. The TCR sequence derives from a man older than 75 with acute or convalescent COVID-19. The gene calls are TRBV10-3 and TRBJ1-2, with 7 bases that match TRBD1. Input material: peripheral blood. This CDR3 is CAISDVRDSLYGYTF. In DNA, the CDR3 is TGTGCCATCAGTGACGTAAGGGACAGCCTCTATGGCTACACCTTC.